The rows below give T cell receptor beta chains drawn from one sample of a study of graft-versus-host responses after intestinal transplantation. No antigen has been assigned to these receptors. TCRdb keeps only in-frame clones here, not all; method: immunoSEQ multiplex PCR. The sample shows fewer than 85,000 clones, more than 80% of them seen only once. Sequenced here: unstimulated CD8+ T cells sorted from spleen or lymph node cells, sampled before intestinal transplant. Receptors were obtained from a human donor who received an intestinal transplant. Each CDR3 is given with its conserved first and last residue. Fields, in order: clone size, J gene, V gene, D gene, CDR3 protein, CDR3 DNA. D genes are given only for firm matches. Where a row states a size, it is once, few, many or the class of an expanded clone; other rows omit it.

once TRBJ2-7 TRBV20-1 . CSARDGDLKYF TGCAGTGCTAGAGATGGGGACTTAAAGTACTTC
. TRBJ2-1 TRBV9 TRBD2 CASSASGTSGLYNEQFF TGTGCCAGCAGCGCTTCCGGGACTAGCGGCCTTTACAATGAGCAGTTCTTC
few TRBJ2-7 TRBV4-1 . CASSEGLFSYEQYF TGCGCCAGCAGCGAAGGGCTGTTCTCCTACGAGCAGTACTTC
. TRBJ2-6 TRBV9 TRBD1 CASSPTGWSGANVLTF TGTGCCAGCAGCCCGACAGGGTGGTCCGGGGCCAACGTCCTGACTTTC
. TRBJ1-2 TRBV10-3 . CASRGGNSRTYGYTF TGTGCATCTCGCGGGGGGAACAGCCGAACCTATGGCTACACCTTC
. TRBJ2-1 TRBV7-9 TRBD2 CASRKLAGGNEQFF TGTGCCAGCAGGAAATTAGCGGGGGGGAATGAGCAGTTCTTC
. TRBJ2-7 TRBV5-1 TRBD1 CASSLYDRGNEQYF TGCGCCAGCAGCTTGTATGACAGGGGCAACGAGCAGTACTTC
. TRBJ1-2 TRBV9 TRBD1 CASSPWTGWHGYTF TGTGCCAGCAGCCCCTGGACAGGGTGGCATGGCTACACCTTC
once TRBJ2-7 TRBV10-3 . CAISGTLYEQYF TGTGCCATCAGCGGGACACTCTACGAGCAGTACTTC
. TRBJ2-5 TRBV25-1 . CASSGFEETWYQETQYF TGTGCCAGCAGCGGATTTGAGGAGACGTGGTACCAAGAGACCCAGTACTTC
. TRBJ2-1 TRBV27 TRBD2 CASISAGGMGSYNEQFF TGTGCCAGCATCTCAGCGGGAGGGATGGGCTCCTACAATGAGCAGTTCTTC
. TRBJ1-3 TRBV18 TRBD1 CASSPGTGGNSGNTIYF TGTGCCAGCTCACCGGGGACAGGGGGAAACTCTGGAAACACCATATATTTT
. TRBJ2-1 TRBV9 TRBD2 CASSVESAGGEQFF TGTGCCAGCAGCGTAGAATCAGCGGGAGGCGAGCAGTTCTTC
. TRBJ1-2 TRBV30 . CAWGQGNYGYTF TGTGCCTGGGGGCAGGGTAACTATGGCTACACCTTC
. TRBJ2-7 TRBV28 . CASSPSRTATYEQYF TGTGCCAGCAGTCCATCAAGGACAGCTACCTACGAGCAGTACTTC
. TRBJ2-5 TRBV7-5 . CARSLGRPIRLPQETQYF TGTGCCAGAAGCTTAGGGCGTCCCATCCGACTTCCCCAAGAGACCCAGTACTTC
. TRBJ1-2 TRBV6-5 . CASSVVTGENYGYTF TGTGCCAGCAGTGTTGTTACAGGAGAGAACTATGGCTACACCTTC
few TRBJ1-2 TRBV28 . CASTGSNYGYTF TGTGCCAGCACGGGGAGCAACTATGGCTACACCTTC
. TRBJ2-1 TRBV11-2 TRBD1 CASSLSGTGVHEQFF TGTGCCAGCAGCCTATCCGGGACAGGGGTCCATGAGCAGTTCTTC
. TRBJ2-1 TRBV7-8 TRBD1 CASSRGQAPYNEQFF TGTGCCAGCAGCCGGGGACAGGCACCCTACAATGAGCAGTTCTTC
. TRBJ2-1 TRBV27 . CASNPGFKLSSYNEQFF TGTGCCAGCAATCCGGGATTCAAATTGAGCTCCTACAATGAGCAGTTCTTC
. TRBJ2-7 TRBV28 . CASSSPTHGYYEQYF TGTGCCAGCAGCAGTCCCACCCACGGGTACTACGAGCAGTACTTC
. TRBJ1-1 TRBV28 . CASSFPDAEEGNTEAFF TGTGCCAGCAGTTTCCCTGACGCGGAGGAGGGTAACACTGAAGCTTTCTTT
few TRBJ1-4 TRBV28 . CASSQGLGPEKLFF TGTGCCAGCAGTCAGGGGCTGGGGCCTGAAAAACTGTTTTTT
. TRBJ2-3 TRBV5-1 TRBD2 CASSMGLAGGPGVDTQYF TGCGCCAGCAGCATGGGACTAGCGGGGGGGCCAGGGGTGGATACGCAGTATTTT
once TRBJ2-1 TRBV25-1 TRBD2 CATGLAGVNEQFF TGTGCCACCGGACTAGCGGGAGTCAATGAGCAGTTCTTC
. TRBJ2-1 TRBV19 . CASTNQDSIYNEQFF TGTGCCAGTACCAATCAGGACAGTATATACAATGAGCAGTTCTTC
. TRBJ2-1 TRBV7-8 TRBD1 CASSSRGSSYNEQFF TGTGCCAGCAGCTCCAGGGGGAGCTCCTACAATGAGCAGTTCTTC
. TRBJ1-2 TRBV10-3 . CAISASPVNYGYTF TGTGCCATCAGTGCCTCCCCGGTTAACTATGGCTACACCTTC
. TRBJ2-7 TRBV5-6 TRBD2 CASSSGGGEQYF TGTGCCAGCAGCTCTGGGGGGGGCGAGCAGTACTTC
. TRBJ2-1 TRBV5-1 . CASSLLGPNNEQFF TGCGCCAGCAGCTTACTGGGGCCCAACAATGAGCAGTTCTTC
. TRBJ2-5 TRBV19 TRBD2 CASSIFSGETQYF TGTGCCAGTAGTATCTTTAGCGGGGAGACCCAGTACTTC
. TRBJ2-7 TRBV10-3 . CAISESGSPTYYEQYF TGTGCCATCAGTGAGTCGGGCTCCCCCACGTACTACGAGCAGTACTTC
few TRBJ2-7 TRBV4-1 TRBD2 CASSQVLADLYEQYF TGCGCCAGCAGCCAAGTTCTAGCGGACCTTTACGAGCAGTACTTC
. TRBJ2-3 TRBV2 TRBD1 CASHPLGTGTDTQYF TGTGCCAGCCACCCACTCGGGACAGGAACAGATACGCAGTATTTT
. TRBJ2-7 TRBV6-1 TRBD1 CTSSEDREVYEQYF TGTACCAGCAGTGAGGACAGGGAGGTATACGAGCAGTACTTC
. TRBJ1-3 TRBV2 . CASRGVDSLENTIYF TGTGCCAGCAGAGGGGTCGACAGCCTCGAGAACACCATATATTTT
. TRBJ1-1 TRBV7-4 TRBD1 CASSSDREGTEAFF TGTGCCAGCAGCTCCGACAGGGAAGGGACTGAAGCTTTCTTT
. TRBJ2-7 TRBV5-4 TRBD1 CASSWGTGGEEQYF TGTGCCAGCAGCTGGGGGACAGGGGGGGAAGAGCAGTACTTC
. TRBJ1-2 TRBV18 TRBD1 CASSPGTGWYGYTF TGTGCCAGCTCACCTGGGACAGGGTGGTATGGCTACACCTTC
. TRBJ2-3 TRBV27 TRBD2 CASRRTSWDDTQYF TGTGCCAGCAGGAGGACTAGCTGGGACGATACGCAGTATTTT
. TRBJ1-1 TRBV27 TRBD1 CASSVDRGRTEAFF TGTGCCAGCAGTGTAGACAGGGGGCGGACTGAAGCTTTCTTT
. TRBJ2-1 TRBV4-1 . CASSQHSHNEQFF TGCGCCAGCAGCCAACATAGCCACAATGAGCAGTTCTTC
. TRBJ2-2 TRBV6-1 TRBD2 CASSEAGGVTGELFF TGTGCCAGCAGTGAAGCGGGGGGGGTCACCGGGGAGCTGTTTTTT
. TRBJ2-5 TRBV9 TRBD2 CASSPRLAGARQETQYF TGTGCCAGCAGCCCCAGGCTAGCGGGAGCTCGGCAAGAGACCCAGTACTTC
. TRBJ2-2 TRBV29-1 TRBD1 CSVGDRGHTGELFF TGCAGCGTGGGGGACAGGGGGCACACCGGGGAGCTGTTTTTT
. TRBJ1-4 TRBV5-4 TRBD1 CASSLGQGGNEKLFF TGTGCCAGCAGCTTAGGACAGGGGGGAAATGAAAAACTGTTTTTT
. TRBJ2-7 TRBV5-1 TRBD1 CASSSGTGGAGTYEQYF TGCGCCAGCAGCTCCGGGACAGGGGGCGCGGGGACCTACGAGCAGTACTTC
. TRBJ1-5 TRBV2 TRBD1 CASGGGYDQPQHF TGTGCCAGCGGAGGGGGCTACGATCAGCCCCAGCATTTT
. TRBJ2-7 TRBV30 . CAWRGLSSYEQYF TGTGCCTGGAGGGGCCTGAGCTCCTACGAGCAGTACTTC
. TRBJ1-2 TRBV5-1 . CASSGQGWGYTF TGCGCCAGCAGTGGTCAGGGATGGGGCTACACCTTC
. TRBJ1-5 TRBV6-5 . CASRNGTRGQPQHF TGTGCCAGCAGAAACGGGACTCGGGGTCAGCCCCAGCATTTT
. TRBJ1-1 TRBV30 . CAWSTQVNTEAFF TGTGCCTGGAGCACACAGGTGAACACTGAAGCTTTCTTT